This TCR beta chain was observed in a study of OX40 agonist ivuxolimab in advanced cancers. About the investigation overall: Ivuxolimab was a fully human IgG2 agonistic monoclonal antibody targeting the costimulatory receptor OX40 (CD134). Intravenous ivuxolimab was administered to patients every 2 weeks at six dose levels: 0.01, 0.1, 0.3, 1.5, 3 and 10 mg/kg. Among the roughly 54 dose-escalation patients, 19 had hepatocellular carcinoma, 15 or so melanoma, 9 renal cell carcinoma and 9 head and neck cancer. A male proportion of around 80% and a mean age of 60 years, ranging from roughly 23 to 79, were recorded for the dose-escalation cohort. Prior anti-PD-1, anti-PD-L1 or anti-CTLA-4 therapy was permitted, and approximately 40% of dose-escalation patients had received checkpoint inhibitors. Partial responses occurred in three dose-escalation patients: two with cutaneous melanoma and one with hepatocellular carcinoma. The point of sequencing TCRbeta in the periphery was to test whether ivuxolimab changed TCR sequence diversity and drove clonal T-cell expansion. The paper covers the monotherapy dose-escalation part of the phase I ivuxolimab trial, which included N of about 56 patients.

As regards this clone: This clone's antigen is unknown. The sample holds no much larger clone one base away, and base qualities are not on file.

To sequence the TCRbeta CDR3 region, genomic DNA was isolated from the sorted cells. The immunoSEQ Assay was used for sequencing of TCRbeta CDR3 regions. Entries here come from immuneACCESS through TCRdb and include only in-frame sequences with V and J called. Some clones fail to appear in such tables; in the studies checked, an unresolved V gene covers under half of the shortfall, and the cause of the remainder is unknown. The sample records over 55,000 clones, approximately 81% of which are singletons. More than 1.5% of the sample is held by the ten biggest clonotypes. Patients with a history of autoimmune disease or receiving systemic immunosuppression were excluded from the trial. Peripheral blood for TCR sequencing was collected from all dose cohorts at baseline, on cycle 4 day 1, and on cycle 7 day 1. The samples were drawn from a first-in-human, open-label, multicenter phase I dose-escalation trial of ivuxolimab. The trial enrolled adults with locally advanced or metastatic head and neck squamous cell, hepatocellular, melanoma or renal cell carcinoma. CD4+ and CD8+ T cells were sorted separately from peripheral blood before TCR sequencing.

Study-wide conclusions, independent of this receptor: At doses from 0.1 to 3.0 mg/kg, clonal expansion was seen in both CD4+ and CD8+ blood T cells between baseline and week 6. The antigen specificity of the peripheral T cells that underwent clonal expansion was not determined. Partial responders in the 0.1-3.0 mg/kg groups had among the lowest normalized peripheral clonal expansion, especially among CD8+ T cells. After ivuxolimab, more expanded clones were found on average in CD8+ T cells than in CD4+ T cells. Low levels of normalized T-cell clonal expansion were also seen in some patients who did not respond.

V and J lose 6 bases and 4 bases, and a span of 15 bases separates them. The cysteine opens and the phenylalanine closes a CDR3 of 14 amino acids. Only the CDR3 DNA stays, 42 bases, in frame from base 1. The germline V gene gives CDR1 as MNHEY and CDR2 as SVGAGI. Sequencing was performed on CD4+ or CD8+ T cells sorted from blood, taken in a trial of the OX40 agonist ivuxolimab. This receptor was obtained from an adult with an advanced solid tumor such as melanoma, head and neck, liver or kidney cancer. The V and J segments used are TRBV6-5 and TRBJ1-2, and the D gene may be TRBD1, 6 bases matching. The DNA sequence is TGTGCCAGCAGCTTCGTACAGGGACGCTATGGCTACACCTTC. Its protein product is CASSFVQGRYGYTF.